A single sample is the source of the 11 T cell receptor beta chains below, sequenced in a study of T cell repertoires in aging, cancer and after chemotherapy. Peripheral blood genomic DNA, not sorted cells or RNA, was the template. TRB rearrangements spanning V, D and J were amplified using mixed TRB-A/B primers. TCRdb fed the multiplex PCR reads into MiXCR, producing one record per CDR3 protein. The repertoire includes about 11,000 distinct CDR3 sequences, under 55% of them detected once, and roughly 7.3% sits in the top ten. Material: blood. The receptors here all came from a human donor in good health.

The J gene is TRBJ2-2, the V gene TRBV27; D perhaps matches TRBD1 (5 bases). The CDR3 runs 15 residues. Germline CDR1 reads MNHEY; CDR2 reads SMNVEV (reference sequence). Trimming cost V 2 bases and J 0 bases, with 7 bases left between them. The CDR3 reads CASSLGAANTGELFF. CDR3 in DNA: TGTGCCAGCAGTTTAGGGGCAGCGAACACCGGGGAGCTGTTTTTT.

The chain carries TRBV7-2 and TRBJ2-1, with 8 bases matching TRBD1. Germline lookup yields CDR1 SGHTA and CDR2 FQGNSA. CDR3 length: 15 amino acids. After removal of 4 bases from V and 7 bases from J, the junction contained 9 bases not matched to a gene. CDR3 nucleotide sequence: TGTGCCAGCAGCTCTTTGGTGGACAGGGAGAATGAGCAGTTCTTC. This translates into CASSSLVDRENEQFF.

This clonotype showed up just a few times. J is TRBJ2-1 and V is TRBV6-5, with TRBD2 identical over 12 bases. Germline loops: CDR1 MNHEY, CDR2 SVGAGI. The CDR3 covers 17 residues. Trimming took 6 bases from V and 5 from J; bases not matched to a gene: 11. CDR3 nucleotide sequence: TGTGCCAGCAGACTAGCGGGGGGCCGGTTCTACGACAATGAGCAGTTCTTC. Translation gives CASRLAGGRFYDNEQFF.

The chain combines TRBV12-3 or TRBV12-4 with TRBJ2-7; D unclear. V gave up 5 bases and J gave up 2 bases, with 10 bases separating them. The CDR3 contains 13 residues. The CDR3 nucleotides read TGTGCCAGCAGTATTCACCGGGCCTACGAGCAGTACTTC. Translation: CASSIHRAYEQYF.

V and J are TRBV7-9 and TRBJ1-5, with D possibly TRBD1 on 6 matching bases. The CDR3 contains 16 residues. Looked up from germline, CDR1 is SEHNR and CDR2 is FQNEAQ (reference sequence). With 1 base removed from V and 5 bases from J, the gap between germline ends came to 15 bases. CDR3 sequence: CASSLESTGTYQPQHF. The DNA of the CDR3 is TGTGCCAGCAGCTTAGAGTCTACAGGGACTTATCAGCCCCAGCATTTT.

V and J are TRBV7-9 and TRBJ2-3; 10 nucleotides match TRBD2. The CDR3 covers 16 residues. Trimming took 6 bases from V and 3 from J; bases not matched to a gene: 9. Germline CDR1 SEHNR, CDR2 FQNEAQ (reference sequence). CDR3 DNA sequence: TGTGCCAGCAGTCATGGACTAGCGGTGCTGACAGATACGCAGTATTTT. Translated, it gives CASSHGLAVLTDTQYF. The whole variable domain, remainder taken from reference TRBV7-9 and TRBJ2-3, is DTGVSQNPRHKITKRGQNVTFRCDPISEHNRLYWYRQTLGQGPEFLTYFQNEAQLEKSRLLSDRFSAERPKGSFSTLEIQRTEQGDSAMYLCASSHGLAVLTDTQYFGPGTRLTVL.

This clonotype has just a few counts. One end of the junction is discordant with germline, which a read error may explain. The chain links TRBV28 to TRBJ2-1; D remains unclear. CDR1 is MDHEN and CDR2 is SYDVKM in the germline V gene. The CDR3 length is 14 residues. The CDR3 bases are TGTGCTAGCAGTTTACGCCCGAGTGGAGTTGAGCAGTTCTTC. Translation gives CASSLRPSGVEQFF. The complete variable domain, with remaining parts taken from reference TRBV28 and TRBJ2-1, reads DVKVTQSSRYLVKRTGEKVFLECVQDMDHENMFWYRQDPGLGLRLIYFSYDVKMKEKGDIPEGYSVSREKKERFSLILESASTNQTSMYLCASSLRPSGVEQFFGPGTRLTVL.

This chain uses TRBV19 with TRBJ2-1, with a tentative D call TRBD2 (5 bases). The CDR3 spans 13 residues. The V gene's germline CDR1 is LNHDA and CDR2 SQIVND (reference sequence). V lost 7 bases and J lost 10, with 17 bases in between. The CDR3 coding sequence is TGTGCCAGTAAAAGTAACGGGGTTCAGGAGCAGTTCTTC. Its translation is CASKSNGVQEQFF.

In DNA form, the CDR3 reads TGTGCCAGTAGTTCCGGGACAGTTGATAATTCACCCCTCCACTTT. Protein: CASSSGTVDNSPLHF. This chain uses TRBV19 with TRBJ1-6; 7 bases are a match to TRBD1. The germline V gene encodes CDR1 LNHDA and CDR2 SQIVND (reference sequence). The CDR3 consists of 15 residues. J lost 5 bases, V lost 5 bases, and 6 bases had no gene match.

This clonotype has a handful of counts. The V and J genes are TRBV20-1 and TRBJ2-3, with D tentatively TRBD2 (5 bases). The CDR3 totals 15 residues. The ends were cut back, 2 bases at V and 5 bases at J, with 17 bases in the middle. Per the germline V gene, CDR1 is DFQATT and CDR2 is SNEGSKA (reference sequence). This CDR3 is CSARPFPAAGDTQYF. The DNA of the CDR3 is TGCAGTGCTAGACCCTTTCCAGCGGCCGGAGATACGCAGTATTTT.

The chain combines TRBV4-1 with TRBJ1-5; tentatively, D is TRBD1 (5 bases). Between the trimmed V and J ends, which lost 0 bases and 7 bases, there was a span of 13 bases. The CDR3 runs 15 residues. Germline loops: CDR1 MGHRA, CDR2 YSYEKL. This chain's CDR3 is CASSQDRVAWQPQHF. DNA of the CDR3: TGCGCCAGCAGCCAAGACAGGGTGGCGTGGCAGCCCCAGCATTTT.